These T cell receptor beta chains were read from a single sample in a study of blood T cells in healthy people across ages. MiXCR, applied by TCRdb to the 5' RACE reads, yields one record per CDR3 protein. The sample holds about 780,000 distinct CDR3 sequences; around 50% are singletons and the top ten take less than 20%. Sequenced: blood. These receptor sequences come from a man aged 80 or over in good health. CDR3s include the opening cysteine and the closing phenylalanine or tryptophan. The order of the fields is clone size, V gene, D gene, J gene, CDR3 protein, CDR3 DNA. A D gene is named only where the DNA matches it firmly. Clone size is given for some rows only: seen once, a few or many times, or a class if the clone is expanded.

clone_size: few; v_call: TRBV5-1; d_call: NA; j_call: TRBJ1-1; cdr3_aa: CASGSQGLNTEAFF; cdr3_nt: TGCGCCAGCGGTTCCCAGGGGCTGAACACTGAAGCTTTCTTT
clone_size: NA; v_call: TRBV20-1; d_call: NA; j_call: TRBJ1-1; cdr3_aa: CSARDTGLRAFF; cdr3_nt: TGCAGTGCTAGAGATACAGGGCTGAGAGCTTTCTTT
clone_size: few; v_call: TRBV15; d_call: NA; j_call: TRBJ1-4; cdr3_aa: CATSRNRVQTEKLFF; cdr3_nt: TGTGCCACCAGCAGAAACAGGGTCCAGACGGAAAAACTGTTTTTT
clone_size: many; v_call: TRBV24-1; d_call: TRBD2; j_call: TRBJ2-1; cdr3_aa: CATSDPGRLPGLRDNEQFF; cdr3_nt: TGTGCCACCAGTGACCCCGGACGGCTACCGGGACTAAGAGACAATGAGCAGTTCTTC
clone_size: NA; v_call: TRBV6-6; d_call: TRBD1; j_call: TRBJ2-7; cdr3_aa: CASSRPTGGALVGEQYF; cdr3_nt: TGTGCCAGCAGTCGCCCCACAGGGGGCGCGTTAGTAGGCGAGCAGTACTTC
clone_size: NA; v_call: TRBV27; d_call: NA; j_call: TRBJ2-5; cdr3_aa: CASSLSYMGVGSRGAQYF; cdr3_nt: TGTGCCAGCAGTTTAAGTTATATGGGTGTAGGGAGCCGTGGGGCCCAGTACTTC
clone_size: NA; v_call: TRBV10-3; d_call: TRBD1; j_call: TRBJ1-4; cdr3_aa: CAIRPGTGDNEKLFF; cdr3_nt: TGTGCCATCAGGCCTGGGACAGGGGACAATGAAAAACTGTTTTTT
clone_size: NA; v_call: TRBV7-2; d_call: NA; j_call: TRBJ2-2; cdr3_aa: CATQPSAANTGELFF; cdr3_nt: TGTGCCACCCAGCCTAGCGCCGCGAACACCGGGGAGCTGTTTTTT
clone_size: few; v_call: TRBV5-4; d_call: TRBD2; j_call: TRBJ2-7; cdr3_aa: CASSRRAGESSEQYF; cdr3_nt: TGTGCCAGCAGCCGGCGGGCGGGAGAATCGAGCGAGCAGTACTTC
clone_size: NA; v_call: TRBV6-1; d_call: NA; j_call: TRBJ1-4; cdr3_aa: CASSDVGHGNEKLFF; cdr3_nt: TGTGCCAGCAGTGATGTAGGCCACGGGAATGAAAAACTGTTTTTT
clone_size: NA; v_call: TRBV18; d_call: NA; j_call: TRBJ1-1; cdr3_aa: CASSPGAGRPEAFF; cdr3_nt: TGTGCCAGCTCACCAGGGGCAGGTAGGCCTGAAGCTTTCTTT
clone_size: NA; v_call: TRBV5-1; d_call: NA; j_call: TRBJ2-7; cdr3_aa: CASSLKSFYEQYF; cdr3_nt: TGCGCCAGCAGCCTCAAATCCTTTTACGAGCAGTACTTC
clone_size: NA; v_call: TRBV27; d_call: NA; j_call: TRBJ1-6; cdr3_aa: CASSIEAGPTNSPLHF; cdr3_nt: TGTGCCAGCAGTATAGAGGCGGGACCGACGAATTCGCCCCTCCACTTT